A selection of T cell receptor beta chains follows, all from one sample in a study of blood T cell repertoires in COVID-19. TCRdb's copy holds only in-frame clones and misses some; the assay was immunoSEQ multiplex PCR. This sample has under 200,000 clones, with over 70% found just once. Sample: PBMCs or T cells enriched from blood (not recorded which). Source of these receptors: a woman aged 60-75 years who had recovered from COVID-19. The CDR3 runs from the conserved cysteine through the conserved F or W. Some rows have no size entry. The others give once, few or many, or a class for an expanded clone.

v_call: TRBV10-2
clone_size: few
j_call: TRBJ2-3
cdr3_aa: CASRQGFVADTQYF

v_call: TRBV7-2
clone_size: .
j_call: TRBJ1-1
cdr3_aa: CASSLSWQGKTEAFF

v_call: TRBV5-6
clone_size: .
j_call: TRBJ2-2
cdr3_aa: CASSSREGTGELFF

v_call: TRBV30
clone_size: .
j_call: TRBJ1-1
cdr3_aa: CAWGGRNTEAFF

v_call: TRBV6-5
clone_size: .
j_call: TRBJ2-1
cdr3_aa: CASSFGYNEQFF

v_call: TRBV7-2
clone_size: .
j_call: TRBJ2-1
cdr3_aa: CASSALAVSYNEQFF

v_call: TRBV7-8
clone_size: .
j_call: TRBJ2-5
cdr3_aa: CASSLGGLPGEETQYF

v_call: TRBV5-1
clone_size: .
j_call: TRBJ2-2
cdr3_aa: CASTTGWGTGELFF

v_call: TRBV6-4
clone_size: once
j_call: TRBJ2-5
cdr3_aa: CASSESLWGGEETQYF

v_call: TRBV20-1
clone_size: .
j_call: TRBJ2-2
cdr3_aa: CSASSGAGTGELFF

v_call: TRBV7-2
clone_size: .
j_call: TRBJ1-1
cdr3_aa: CASSLTGVEAFF

v_call: TRBV19
clone_size: few
j_call: TRBJ2-5
cdr3_aa: CASSKGRSRETQYF

v_call: TRBV18
clone_size: .
j_call: TRBJ2-1
cdr3_aa: CASSPPATVTNNEQFF

v_call: TRBV6-1
clone_size: .
j_call: TRBJ1-5
cdr3_aa: CASSEDHRGLRQPQHF

v_call: TRBV27
clone_size: .
j_call: TRBJ2-4
cdr3_aa: CASSHLRGEAKNIQYF

v_call: TRBV6-2/TRBV6-3
clone_size: .
j_call: TRBJ1-6
cdr3_aa: CASSPVMRQGRSNSPLHF

v_call: TRBV6-5
clone_size: medium-sized
j_call: TRBJ2-5
cdr3_aa: CASRSSGGLQETQYF

v_call: TRBV10-2
clone_size: .
j_call: TRBJ2-7
cdr3_aa: CASSESGQGYEQYF

v_call: TRBV30
clone_size: .
j_call: TRBJ2-2
cdr3_aa: CAWSHGDTGELFF

v_call: TRBV4-2
clone_size: .
j_call: TRBJ2-7
cdr3_aa: CASSQELAGGYEQYF

v_call: TRBV24-1
clone_size: .
j_call: TRBJ2-7
cdr3_aa: CATSDAGTGSSYEQYF

v_call: TRBV12-3/TRBV12-4
clone_size: .
j_call: TRBJ1-5
cdr3_aa: CASSETGYQPQHF

v_call: TRBV9
clone_size: .
j_call: TRBJ2-2
cdr3_aa: CASSVFQGNTGELFF

v_call: TRBV9
clone_size: .
j_call: TRBJ2-5
cdr3_aa: CASSGYQTGLETQYF

v_call: TRBV18
clone_size: .
j_call: TRBJ2-7
cdr3_aa: CASSPGAAYEQYF

v_call: TRBV4-1
clone_size: once
j_call: TRBJ2-7
cdr3_aa: CASSRLTGVEQYF

v_call: TRBV5-1
clone_size: few
j_call: TRBJ1-2
cdr3_aa: CASSLGTGSRAGYTF

v_call: TRBV5-1
clone_size: .
j_call: TRBJ1-2
cdr3_aa: CASSLHRGFGYTF

v_call: TRBV5-1
clone_size: once
j_call: TRBJ2-3
cdr3_aa: CASSFPWGSIDTQYF

v_call: TRBV19
clone_size: .
j_call: TRBJ2-7
cdr3_aa: CASSIDRDYEQYF

v_call: TRBV5-1
clone_size: .
j_call: TRBJ1-3
cdr3_aa: CASSTFSTGGGGNTIYF

v_call: TRBV10-3
clone_size: .
j_call: TRBJ1-1
cdr3_aa: CAIRTAMNTEAFF

v_call: TRBV15
clone_size: .
j_call: TRBJ1-5
cdr3_aa: CATSRDRGRGQPQHF

v_call: TRBV7-8
clone_size: .
j_call: TRBJ1-1
cdr3_aa: CASSFGTVNTEAFF

v_call: TRBV13
clone_size: once
j_call: TRBJ2-5
cdr3_aa: CASSPGTSAYQETQYF

v_call: TRBV3-1/TRBV3-2
clone_size: few
j_call: TRBJ2-3
cdr3_aa: CASSPTGTSTDTQYF

v_call: TRBV5-1
clone_size: .
j_call: TRBJ1-1
cdr3_aa: CASSLAPGAANTEAFF

v_call: TRBV5-1
clone_size: .
j_call: TRBJ1-2
cdr3_aa: CASSSGTSNRGYTF

v_call: TRBV27
clone_size: few
j_call: TRBJ1-1
cdr3_aa: CASSTWTNGGTEAFF

v_call: TRBV11-2
clone_size: .
j_call: TRBJ1-4
cdr3_aa: CASSRILQGEKLFF

v_call: TRBV6-5
clone_size: .
j_call: TRBJ1-1
cdr3_aa: CASKQGLVATEAFF

v_call: TRBV12-3/TRBV12-4
clone_size: .
j_call: TRBJ1-2
cdr3_aa: CASSSGDYGYTF

v_call: TRBV5-1
clone_size: few
j_call: TRBJ1-1
cdr3_aa: CASSHRGGNTEAFF

v_call: TRBV9
clone_size: .
j_call: TRBJ2-7
cdr3_aa: CASSSRRDSRDEQYF

v_call: TRBV18
clone_size: .
j_call: TRBJ2-1
cdr3_aa: CASSPGSGGYNEQFF

v_call: TRBV5-4
clone_size: .
j_call: TRBJ2-3
cdr3_aa: CASSIRTSGATDTQYF

v_call: TRBV4-1
clone_size: .
j_call: TRBJ1-1
cdr3_aa: CASSRVQGDNTEAFF

v_call: TRBV19
clone_size: once
j_call: TRBJ1-5
cdr3_aa: CATLGVGNQPQHF